The 12 T cell receptor beta chains below all came from one sample that was sequenced in a study of cytomegalovirus exposure and HLA in healthy donors. Both 60 Vbeta primers and 13 Jbeta primers went into the PCR. Here immunoSEQ multiplex PCR was the method, and the copy in TCRdb shows in-frame clones only, minus some. The sample holds 150,000 to 200,000 clones, about 73% seen once. Sequenced material: PBMCs. The source is a woman aged 50 to 60 in good health and CMV-seropositive.

This rearrangement joins TRBV14 to TRBJ2-3; no definite D call. Germline CDR1 and CDR2: SGHDN and FVKESK. This CDR3 has 15 amino acids. Trimming removed 5 bases from V and 0 bases from J, with 12 bases in between. CDR3 amino acids: CASSVRQASTDTQYF. The CDR3, as DNA: TGTGCCAGCAGCGTTCGACAAGCCAGCACAGATACGCAGTATTTT.

The gene calls are TRBV5-1 and TRBJ2-7, with TRBD2 as a possible D gene (6 bases). Trimming cost V 0 bases and J 5 bases, with 12 bases left between them. The CDR3 totals 14 residues. From germline, CDR1 is SGHRS and CDR2 YFSETQ. The CDR3 nucleotides read TGCGCCAGCAGCTTGGGCGGGGCCGAGCACGAGCAGTACTTC. It encodes CASSLGGAEHEQYF.

This chain joins TRBV6-5 and TRBJ1-2, with TRBD1 as a possible D gene (5 bases). Germline CDR1 MNHEY, CDR2 SVGAGI. The germline V and J ends were trimmed by 10 bases and 4 bases, with 19 bases remaining between them. This CDR3 contains 14 residues. The CDR3 DNA follows: TGTGCCATATCCCGCGGGGGTCCCGGCTATGGCTACACCTTC. Protein product: CAISRGGPGYGYTF.

The V gene is TRBV5-1, the J gene TRBJ2-1; TRBD2 is a possible D gene (7 bases). V gave up 0 bases and J gave up 7 bases, with 11 bases separating them. The CDR3 contains 14 residues. CDR1 SGHRS and CDR2 YFSETQ come from the germline V gene. The CDR3: CASSLGGGENEQFF. As DNA, the CDR3 is TGCGCCAGCAGCTTGGGAGGGGGGGAGAATGAGCAGTTCTTC.

Concerning this clone itself: Sequence at one end of the junction differs from germline and may be a read error. J is TRBJ2-6 and V is TRBV7-9; the D is unclear. The germline gives CDR1 SEHNR, CDR2 FQNEAQ (reference sequence). The CDR3 is made up of 13 amino acids. CDR3 loop: CSSRTSGANVLTF. The CDR3 DNA follows: TGTTCCAGCAGAACTTCTGGGGCCAACGTCCTGACTTTC. The variable domain in full, completed from reference TRBV7-9 and TRBJ2-6, reads DTGVSQNPRHKITKRGQNVTFRCDPISEHNRLYWYRQTLGQGPEFLTYFQNEAQLEKSRLLSDRFSAERPKGSFSTLEIQRTEQGDSAMYLCSSRTSGANVLTFGAGSRLTVL.

The genes are TRBV2 and TRBJ1-1, with 8 bases that match TRBD1. The junction had 2 bases not matched to a gene; V was cut back by 2 bases and J by 3 bases. Looked up from germline, CDR1 is SNHLY and CDR2 is FYNNEI. CDR3 size: 14 residues. In DNA, the CDR3 is TGTGCCAGCAGTGAAACAGGGGGGGACACTGAAGCTTTCTTT. Its protein is CASSETGGDTEAFF.

The sample holds many counts of this clone. V and J are TRBV6-6 and TRBJ1-2; no clear D gene. This CDR3 region has 10 residues. Germline V gene sequence: CDR1 MNHNY, CDR2 SVGAGI (reference sequence). The germline V and J ends were trimmed by 4 bases and 8 bases, with 5 bases remaining between them. CDR3 DNA: TGTGCCAGCAGTTCCCAAGGCTACACCTTC. This gives the protein CASSSQGYTF.

The rearrangement joins TRBV7-8 to TRBJ2-7; perhaps TRBD1 as D (6 bases). The length of the CDR3 is 15 residues. Germline V gene data show CDR1 as SGHVS and CDR2 as FQNEAQ. V dropped 3 bases and J dropped 0 bases, with 12 bases sitting between them. The CDR3 here is CASSLDSHLSYEQYF. In DNA form, the CDR3 reads TGTGCCAGCAGCTTGGACAGCCACCTCTCCTACGAGCAGTACTTC.

The V gene is TRBV30, the J gene TRBJ1-1; possible D gene TRBD1, 5 bases. Germline V gene data show CDR1 as GTSNPN and CDR2 as SVGIG (reference sequence). V lost 4 bases and J 8 bases, leaving 14 bases between the germline ends. The CDR3 has 12 residues. The CDR3 is CAWTRGLGEAFF. Here the CDR3 DNA reads TGTGCCTGGACAAGGGGTTTGGGGGAAGCTTTCTTT.

CDR3 DNA: TGTGCCAGCACCGGACAGGCCGACAATGAGCAGTTCTTC. Its translation: CASTGQADNEQFF. The chain couples TRBV25-1 to TRBJ2-1; 7 bases are a match to TRBD1. The CDR3 is made up of 13 amino acids. The V gene's germline CDR1 is MGHDK and CDR2 SYGVNS. The V segment lost 7 bases and the J segment 5 bases; nucleotides outside the gene matches: 5.

This chain uses TRBV10-3 with TRBJ1-2, with 9 bases aligning to TRBD1. The CDR3 is 14 residues long. The germline V gene encodes CDR1 ENHRY and CDR2 SYGVKD. Losses at the gene ends were 8 bases for V and 2 bases for J; bases not matched to a gene: 6. The CDR3 loop reads CAIAPGQGNYGYTF. The CDR3 nucleotides read TGTGCCATCGCCCCGGGACAGGGAAACTATGGCTACACCTTC.

The chain uses TRBV27 and TRBJ1-1; the D gene is possibly TRBD1 (5 bases). The CDR3 loop spans 11 amino acids. Germline CDR1 MNHEY, CDR2 SMNVEV (reference sequence). V gave up 11 bases and J gave up 1 base, with 8 bases separating them. CDR3 coding DNA: TGTGCCGTGCAGGGGAACACTGAAGCTTTCTTT. Protein sequence: CAVQGNTEAFF.